The next 22 T cell receptor beta chains were all read from a single sample in a study of control samples from healthy donors and cancer patients (dated by TCRdb to about 2020). Library preparation employed the immunoSEQ multiplex PCR assay. TCRdb stores this immuneACCESS table with in-frame sequences only. Part of the clones is absent; in the studies checked, under half of the shortfall reflects unresolved V genes, and no reason is known for the rest. Counted in this sample were 90,000 or so clones; just under 85% of them appeared once. Roughly 19% of the sample goes to the ten largest clones. Material: blood. These receptors all stem from a man in his thirties or forties in good health.

The chain joins TRBV6-6 to TRBJ1-5, with D tentatively TRBD1 (5 bases). Germline CDR1 MNHNY, CDR2 SVGAGI (reference sequence). This CDR3 contains 13 residues. Trimming left V 9 bases short and J 6 bases short, with 15 bases between. CDR3: CASDTGSRQPQHF. CDR3 sequence (DNA): TGTGCCAGTGATACAGGATCGCGTCAGCCCCAGCATTTT.

This sequence joins TRBV27 and TRBJ2-1; D is uncertain. The CDR3 runs to 14 residues. The germline V gene has CDR1 MNHEY and CDR2 SMNVEV (reference sequence). Trimming shortened V by 8 bases and J by 0 bases, and 11 bases separated the two germline ends. The CDR3 sequence: CASRFNPSYNEQFF. CDR3 nucleotides: TGTGCCAGCCGCTTCAATCCCTCCTACAATGAGCAGTTCTTC.

The genes are TRBV15 and TRBJ1-2; 8 nucleotides align to TRBD1. V lost 5 bases, J lost 3 bases, and 5 bases stayed unmatched. Germline lookup yields CDR1 LNHNV and CDR2 YYDKDF (reference sequence). The CDR3 length is 14 residues. CDR3 coding DNA: TGTGCCACCAGCTCTGGACAGGGCCACTATGGCTACACCTTC. Translating it yields CATSSGQGHYGYTF.

The chain recombines TRBV2 with TRBJ1-2, with 7 bases identical to TRBD1. The ends lost 7 bases at V and 4 bases at J; junction bases unmatched: 3. Per the germline V gene, CDR1 is SNHLY and CDR2 is FYNNEI. This CDR3 has 12 residues. The CDR3 bases are TGTGCCAGCAACCAGGGGGTCTATGGCTACACCTTC. This sequence encodes CASNQGVYGYTF.

This clone was picked up a small number of times. The chain combines TRBV12-3 or TRBV12-4 with TRBJ1-5; D remains unclear. Trimming stripped 5 bases from V and 7 bases from J, with 12 bases between. The CDR3 extends over 13 amino acids. As DNA, the CDR3 is TGTGCCAGCAGTCTAGGTACAAAGCAGCCCCAGCATTTT. The encoded protein is CASSLGTKQPQHF.

This clone was seen a handful of times. The gene calls are TRBV6-5 and TRBJ2-2; D possibly corresponds to TRBD1 (5 bases). Germline assignment: CDR1 MNHEY and CDR2 SVGAGI. This CDR3 has 14 residues. Trimming took 6 bases from V and 5 from J, leaving 13 bases between them. The CDR3 is CASRAGLLTGELFF. The CDR3 bases are TGTGCCAGCAGGGCAGGGCTTCTGACCGGGGAGCTGTTTTTT.

The chain recombines TRBV6-4 with TRBJ1-5, with D unresolved. The CDR3 has 15 residues. Trimming took 2 bases from V and 1 from J, leaving 9 bases between them. Germline values: CDR1 MRHNA, CDR2 SNTAGT. The chain's CDR3 is CASSDGVGSNQPQHF. The DNA for the CDR3 is TGTGCCAGCAGTGACGGAGTTGGGAGCAATCAGCCCCAGCATTTT.

The sample holds one count of this clone. The CDR3 is CASSESRTGAPGNEQFF. The CDR3 DNA reads TGCGCCAGCAGTGAGTCGCGGACGGGGGCCCCTGGCAATGAGCAGTTCTTC. The gene calls are TRBV10-2 and TRBJ2-1; possibly TRBD1 or TRBD2 for D (6 bases each). From germline, CDR1 is WSHSY and CDR2 SAAADI. CDR3 length: 17 residues. Trimming removed 0 bases from V and 6 bases from J, with 18 bases in between.

This clone showed up just once. The chain joins TRBV24-1 to TRBJ2-1; TRBD2 matches at 9 bases. Germline assignment: CDR1 KGHDR and CDR2 SFDVKD. The CDR3 has 18 amino acids. Trimming removed 3 bases from V and 1 base from J; junction bases left unmatched: 9. The CDR3 here is CATSDPRRGGQSYNEQFF. The CDR3, as DNA: TGTGCCACCAGTGATCCCCGGCGGGGGGGGCAATCCTACAATGAGCAGTTCTTC.

The chain couples TRBV2 to TRBJ1-6, with TRBD1 matching over 7 bases. After removal of 1 base from V and 7 bases from J, the junction contained 7 bases not matched to a gene. CDR3 length equals 16 residues. Germline values: CDR1 SNHLY, CDR2 FYNNEI. CDR3 bases: TGTGCCAGCAGTGAAGAAGTACAGGGGTCGAATTCACCCCTCCACTTT. Residues: CASSEEVQGSNSPLHF. The full variable domain, with the rest looked up from reference TRBV2 and TRBJ1-6, is EPEVTQTPSHQVTQMGQEVILRCVPISNHLYFYWYRQILGQKVEFLVSFYNNEISEKSEIFDDQFSVERPDGSNFTLKIRSTKLEDSAMYFCASSEEVQGSNSPLHFGNGTRLTVT.

This clone is a singleton in its sample. The rearrangement uses TRBV19 and TRBJ1-5, with D possibly matching TRBD1 (6 bases). The V gene's germline CDR1 is LNHDA and CDR2 SQIVND (reference sequence). The V gene lost 6 bases and the J gene lost 7 bases, with 19 bases spanning the gap. There are 15 residues in the CDR3. CDR3 loop: CASRWRVGGFQPQHF. In nucleotides, the CDR3 is TGTGCCAGTAGGTGGCGTGTCGGGGGCTTCCAGCCCCAGCATTTT.

The chain is built from TRBV18 and TRBJ1-2, with a tentative D call TRBD1 (5 bases). V gave up 1 base and J gave up 1 base, with 19 bases separating them. The CDR3 consists of 18 residues. Germline V CDR1 and CDR2: KGHSH, LQKENI. CDR3 coding DNA: TGTGCCAGCTCACCACGGTCGCAGGGCGCTACCAATAACTATGGCTACACCTTC. Translation: CASSPRSQGATNNYGYTF.

V usage is TRBV29-1 and J usage is TRBJ1-2; 7 nucleotides align to TRBD1. J gave up 8 bases and V 5 bases, and 8 bases lay outside the gene matches. The CDR3 contains 12 residues. CDR1 and CDR2 from the germline V gene are SQVTM and ANQGSEA. This CDR3 reads CSVRPGGSGYTF. CDR3 DNA sequence: TGCAGCGTTCGGCCAGGGGGATCGGGCTACACCTTC.

The chain combines TRBV20-1 with TRBJ1-6, with 7 bases identical to TRBD1. Germline V gene data show CDR1 as DFQATT and CDR2 as SNEGSKA (reference sequence). The length of the CDR3 is 15 residues. V shed 3 bases, J shed 4 bases, and the junction held 6 bases outside the gene matches. As DNA, the CDR3 is TGCAGTGCTAGTCATAGGGACAGATATAATTCACCCCTCCACTTT. Its protein is CSASHRDRYNSPLHF.

This rearrangement joins TRBV29-1 to TRBJ2-5; D gene ambiguous. There are 12 residues in the CDR3. In germline, CDR1 is SQVTM, CDR2 ANQGSEA. Trimming stripped 4 bases from V and 0 bases from J, with 6 bases between. The CDR3 is CSVVEHQETQYF. The CDR3 nucleotides read TGCAGCGTTGTCGAACACCAAGAGACCCAGTACTTC.

The rearrangement uses TRBV30 and TRBJ2-5; D might be TRBD1 or TRBD2, each matching 5 bases. The CDR3 consists of 15 residues. From germline, CDR1 is GTSNPN and CDR2 SVGIG (reference sequence). V lost 4 bases and J 1 base, leaving 16 bases between the germline ends. CDR3: CAWTYHGGFQETQYF. Written as DNA, the CDR3 is TGTGCCTGGACGTATCATGGGGGTTTCCAAGAGACCCAGTACTTC. Supplemented by reference TRBV30 and TRBJ2-5, the full variable domain reads SQTIHQWPATLVQPVGSPLSLECTVEGTSNPNLYWYRQAAGRGLQLLFYSVGIGQISSEVPQNLSASRPQDRQFILSSKKLLLSDSGFYLCAWTYHGGFQETQYFGPGTRLLVL.

The chain joins TRBV12-3 or TRBV12-4 to TRBJ1-2; no firm D call. This CDR3 contains 12 residues. Between the trimmed V and J ends, which lost 6 bases and 2 bases, there was a span of 7 bases. The CDR3 DNA sequence: TGTGCCAGCAGCCCCGGGAACTATGGCTACACCTTC. Protein: CASSPGNYGYTF.

The V call is TRBV2, the J call TRBJ1-3, with TRBD1 matching over 8 bases. Per the germline V gene, CDR1 is SNHLY and CDR2 is FYNNEI. Trimming at V came to 4 bases and at J to 8 bases, leaving 7 bases not matched to a gene. This CDR3 region has 14 residues. Here the CDR3 reads CASSGRQGTDTIYF. CDR3 bases: TGTGCCAGCAGTGGGAGACAGGGGACAGACACCATATATTTT.

The chain couples TRBV19 to TRBJ2-2, with D perhaps matching TRBD2 (6 bases). Germline V gives CDR1 LNHDA, CDR2 SQIVND (reference sequence). CDR3 size: 17 residues. V was clipped by 3 bases and J by 4 bases, with 18 bases between them. CDR3 bases: TGTGCCAGTAGTATCTCTATCGGCGGGGTAACCACCGGGGAGCTGTTTTTT. It is translated as CASSISIGGVTTGELFF.

The rearrangement uses TRBV7-9 and TRBJ2-2; the D is unclear. The CDR3 has 12 amino acids. From germline, CDR1 is SEHNR and CDR2 FQNEAQ (reference sequence). Trimming cost V 5 bases and J 8 bases, with 9 bases left between them. The DNA of the CDR3 is TGTGCCAGCAGCACTGGTGGGGGGGAGCTGTTTTTT. It is translated as CASSTGGGELFF.

The chain uses TRBV30 and TRBJ1-5, with D possibly being TRBD1 (6 bases). This CDR3 region has 14 residues. V was trimmed by 2 bases and J by 1 base, leaving 9 bases between them. Germline values: CDR1 GTSNPN, CDR2 SVGIG (reference sequence). The CDR3 DNA reads TGTGCCTGGAGTAGGGGGGAGAGCAATCAGCCCCAGCATTTT. It encodes CAWSRGESNQPQHF.

The V gene is TRBV28, the J gene TRBJ1-2, with a weak D call TRBD1 (6 bases). In germline, CDR1 is MDHEN, CDR2 SYDVKM. The CDR3 is 14 amino acids. Trimming stripped 9 bases from V and 8 bases from J, with 22 bases between. CDR3 region: CASLQGHKGRGYTF. CDR3 nucleotides: TGTGCCAGTTTACAGGGTCACAAAGGTCGGGGCTACACCTTC.